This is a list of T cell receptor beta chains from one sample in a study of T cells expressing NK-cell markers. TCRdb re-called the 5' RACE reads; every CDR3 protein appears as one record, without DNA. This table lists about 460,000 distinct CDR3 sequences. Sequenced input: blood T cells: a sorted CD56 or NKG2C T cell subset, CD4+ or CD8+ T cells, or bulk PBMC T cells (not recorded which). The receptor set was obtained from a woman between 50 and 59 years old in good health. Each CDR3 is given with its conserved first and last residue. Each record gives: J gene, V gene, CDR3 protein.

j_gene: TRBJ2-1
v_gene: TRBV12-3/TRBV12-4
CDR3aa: CASSLESLARGWLDEQFF

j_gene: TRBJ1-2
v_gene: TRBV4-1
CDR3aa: CASSQERTGGNYGYTF

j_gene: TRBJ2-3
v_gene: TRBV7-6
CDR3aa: CASSLAWPGQDTQYF

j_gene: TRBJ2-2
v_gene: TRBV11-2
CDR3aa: CASSLGSAGSAGELFF

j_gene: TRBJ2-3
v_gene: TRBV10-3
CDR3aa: CAISVLGGADTQYF

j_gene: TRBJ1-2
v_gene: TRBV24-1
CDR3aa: CATSDTTGGFYGYTF

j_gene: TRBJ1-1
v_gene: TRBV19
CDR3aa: CASRPLHREMNQAFF

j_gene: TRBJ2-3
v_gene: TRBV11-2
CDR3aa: CASSRGTGSSTDTQYF

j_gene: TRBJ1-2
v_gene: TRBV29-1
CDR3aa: CSVEGASLYGYTF

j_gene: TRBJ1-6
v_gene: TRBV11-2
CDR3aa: CASSSGTSGEGISPLHF

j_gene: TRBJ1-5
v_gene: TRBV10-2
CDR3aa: CASRRDGGYGPQHF

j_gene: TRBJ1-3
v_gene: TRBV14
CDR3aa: CASSFLSGNTIYF

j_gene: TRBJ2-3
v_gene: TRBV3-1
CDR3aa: CASSPRSKADTQYF

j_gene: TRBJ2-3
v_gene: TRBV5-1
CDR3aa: CASPFSGRTDTQYF

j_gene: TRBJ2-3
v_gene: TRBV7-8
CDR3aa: CASSVGRVSTDTQYF

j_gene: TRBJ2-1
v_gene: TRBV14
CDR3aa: CASSPLAGGIYNEQFF

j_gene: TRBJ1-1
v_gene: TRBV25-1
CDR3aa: CASSRTGGLDTEAFF

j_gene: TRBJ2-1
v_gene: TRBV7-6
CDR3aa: CASSRTSGRTPREQFF

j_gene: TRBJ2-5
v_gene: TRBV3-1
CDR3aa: CASSPEGGTGGWTQYF

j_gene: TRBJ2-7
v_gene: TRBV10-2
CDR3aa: CASRTTGGPYEQYF

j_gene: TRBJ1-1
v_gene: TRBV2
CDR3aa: CASRGGTGGAAFF

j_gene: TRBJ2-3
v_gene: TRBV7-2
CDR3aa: CASSRLAGAEDTQYF

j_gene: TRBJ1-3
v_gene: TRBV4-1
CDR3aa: CASSLVGNTIYF

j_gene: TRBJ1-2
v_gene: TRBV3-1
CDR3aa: CASSLLSGQGGYTF

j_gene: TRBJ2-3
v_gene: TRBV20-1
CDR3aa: CSASYGSGGTDTQYF

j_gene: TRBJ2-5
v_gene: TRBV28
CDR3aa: CASISGGYWETQYF

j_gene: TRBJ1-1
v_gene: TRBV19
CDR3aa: CASCRGLRPVMGTEAFF

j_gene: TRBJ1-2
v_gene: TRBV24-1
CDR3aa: CATSDSGQVHYGYTF

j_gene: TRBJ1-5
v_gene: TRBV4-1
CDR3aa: CASSQDSYTNQPQHF

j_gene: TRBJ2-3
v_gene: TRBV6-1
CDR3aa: CASRRELRGIRTDTQYF

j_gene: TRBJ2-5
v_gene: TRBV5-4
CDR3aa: CASSTGLAGETQYF

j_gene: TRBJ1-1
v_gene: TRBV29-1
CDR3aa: CSVVLVGRPMGDTEAFF

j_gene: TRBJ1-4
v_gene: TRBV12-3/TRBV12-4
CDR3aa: CASSPGWASRKLFF

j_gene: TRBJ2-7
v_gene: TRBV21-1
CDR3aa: CASTRTSPYYEQYF

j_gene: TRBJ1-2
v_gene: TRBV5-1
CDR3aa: CASSLGDGYYGYTF

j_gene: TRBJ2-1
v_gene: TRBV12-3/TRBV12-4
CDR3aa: CASKFLREEQFF

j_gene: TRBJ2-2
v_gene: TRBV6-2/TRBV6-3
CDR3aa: CASSWTGGDTGELFF

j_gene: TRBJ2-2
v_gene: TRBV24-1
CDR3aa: CATSDPGTSGNTGELFF

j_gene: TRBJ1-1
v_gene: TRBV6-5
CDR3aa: CASSNRQGVTEAFF

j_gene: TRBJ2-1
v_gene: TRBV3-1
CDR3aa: CASSQDLSGRKNEQFF

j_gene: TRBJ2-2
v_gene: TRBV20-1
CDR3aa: CSASGTGGSGELFF

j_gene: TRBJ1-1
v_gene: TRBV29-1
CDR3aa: CSVDERVTEAFF

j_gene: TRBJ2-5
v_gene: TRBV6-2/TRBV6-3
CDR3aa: CASTGLADWETQYF

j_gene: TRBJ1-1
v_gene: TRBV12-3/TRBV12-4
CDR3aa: CASSGPLRGSTEAFF

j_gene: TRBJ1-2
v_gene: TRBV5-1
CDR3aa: CASSLGDRVSGYTF

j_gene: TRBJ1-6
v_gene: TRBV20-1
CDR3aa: CSASAGAGSPLHF

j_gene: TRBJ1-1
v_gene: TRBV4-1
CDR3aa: CASSQEGRRANTEAFF

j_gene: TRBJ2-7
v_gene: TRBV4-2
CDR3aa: CASSQETGGRYEQYF

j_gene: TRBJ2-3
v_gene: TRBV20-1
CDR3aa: CSASPRLAGLTDTQYF

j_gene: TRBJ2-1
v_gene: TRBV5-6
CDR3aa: CASSLASGGSSYNEQFF

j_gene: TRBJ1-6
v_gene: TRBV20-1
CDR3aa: CSARFTNSPLHF

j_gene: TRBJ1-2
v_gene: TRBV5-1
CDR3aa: CASSSQGGGYTF

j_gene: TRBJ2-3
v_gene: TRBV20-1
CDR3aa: CSASVGGSGDTQYF

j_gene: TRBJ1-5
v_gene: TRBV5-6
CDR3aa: CASSLEGGGSNQPQHF

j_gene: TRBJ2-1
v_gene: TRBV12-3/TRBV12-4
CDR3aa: CASTQSGGPLDEQFF